The clone carrying this T cell receptor beta chain occurred once. The germline V gene encodes CDR1 KGHSH and CDR2 LQKENI. V lost 3 bases and J lost 1; bases outside the gene matches: 5. CDR3 size: 15 residues. This specimen belongs to a study of blood T cell repertoires in COVID-19. Whole-study context: COVID-19 samples from acute and convalescent phases originated in the United States, Italy and Spain.

Per the original methods: Reference gene primers were amplified, and this amplification served to estimate nucleated cell counts. Only in-frame clones appear in the TCRdb table, and some are missing; sequencing was by immunoSEQ multiplex PCR. That table furnishes V, J and clone size, whereas the DNA furnished D and trimming. The sample contains more than 110,000 clones, under 80% of which appear only once. This rearrangement joins TRBV18 to TRBJ2-7; 8 bases fit TRBD1. Sequencing was performed on peripheral blood. The TCR was taken from an elderly man with acute or convalescent COVID-19. The CDR3 DNA follows: TGTGCCAGCTCACCTAACAGGGGGAAATCCTACGAGCAGTACTTC. Protein sequence: CASSPNRGKSYEQYF.